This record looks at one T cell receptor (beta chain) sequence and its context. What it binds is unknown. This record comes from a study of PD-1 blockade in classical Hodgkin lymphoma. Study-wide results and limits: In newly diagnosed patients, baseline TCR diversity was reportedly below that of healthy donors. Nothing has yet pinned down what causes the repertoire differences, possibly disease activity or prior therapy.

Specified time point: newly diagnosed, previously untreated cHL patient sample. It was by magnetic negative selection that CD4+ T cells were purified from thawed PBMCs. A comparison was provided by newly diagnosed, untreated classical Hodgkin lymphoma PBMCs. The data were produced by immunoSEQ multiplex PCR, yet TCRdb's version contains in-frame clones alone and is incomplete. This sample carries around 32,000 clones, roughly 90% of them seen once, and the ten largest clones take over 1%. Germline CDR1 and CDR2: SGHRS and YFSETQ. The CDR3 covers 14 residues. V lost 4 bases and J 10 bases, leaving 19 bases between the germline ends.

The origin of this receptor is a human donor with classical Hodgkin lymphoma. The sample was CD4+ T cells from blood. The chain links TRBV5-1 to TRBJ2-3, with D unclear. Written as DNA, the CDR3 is TGCGCCAGCAGCCCTGGAAGCGCCCCTGGGGCGCAGTATTTT. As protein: CASSPGSAPGAQYF. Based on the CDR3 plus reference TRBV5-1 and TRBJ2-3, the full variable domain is KAGVTQTPRYLIKTRGQQVTLSCSPISGHRSVSWYQQTPGQGLQFLFEYFSETQRNKGNFPGRFSGRQFSNSRSEMNVSTLELGDSALYLCASSPGSAPGAQYFGPGTRLTVL.